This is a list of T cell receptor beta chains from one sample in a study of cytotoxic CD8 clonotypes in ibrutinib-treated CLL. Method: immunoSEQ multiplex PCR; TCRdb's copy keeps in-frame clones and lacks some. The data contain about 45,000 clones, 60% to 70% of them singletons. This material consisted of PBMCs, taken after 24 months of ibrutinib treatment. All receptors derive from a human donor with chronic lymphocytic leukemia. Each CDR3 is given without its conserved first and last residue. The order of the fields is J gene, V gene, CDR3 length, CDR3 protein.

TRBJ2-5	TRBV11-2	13	ASSQPGQEFETQY
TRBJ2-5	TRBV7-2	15	ASSLAGGATGRETQY
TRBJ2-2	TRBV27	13	ASSPRFPRTGELF
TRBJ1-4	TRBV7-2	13	ASSGFRGSNEKLF
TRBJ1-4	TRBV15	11	ATSRDRTGMES
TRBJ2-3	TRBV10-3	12	AISSPQTGDTQY
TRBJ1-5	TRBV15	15	ATSRPWDREDNQPQH
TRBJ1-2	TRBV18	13	ASSPLSGSNYGYT
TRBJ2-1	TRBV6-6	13	ASSYPGVKNNEQF
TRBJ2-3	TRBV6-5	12	ASSLAGLTDTQY
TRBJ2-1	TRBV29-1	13	SVPGQPKEYNEQF
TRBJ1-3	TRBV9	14	ASSVELLLSGNTIY
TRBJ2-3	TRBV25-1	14	ASSEWPGLAPDTQY
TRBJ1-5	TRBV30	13	AWSPGATSPKPQH
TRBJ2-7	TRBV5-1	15	ASSSGLAGGASYEQY
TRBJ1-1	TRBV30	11	AFTVQGGTEAF
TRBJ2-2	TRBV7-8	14	ASSLAPRGSTGELF
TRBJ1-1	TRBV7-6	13	ASSFFWGPNTEAF
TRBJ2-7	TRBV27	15	ASSLKPPGQGLYEQY
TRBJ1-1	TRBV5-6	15	ASSTPGGLGMNTEAF
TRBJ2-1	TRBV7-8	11	ASSLGVDNEQF
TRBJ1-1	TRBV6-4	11	ASRAQGNTEAF
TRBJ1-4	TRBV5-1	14	ASSWAPGGFNEKLF
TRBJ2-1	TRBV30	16	AWFSGTSGGGSYNEQF
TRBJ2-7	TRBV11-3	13	ASSLGSSGSYEQY
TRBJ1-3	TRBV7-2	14	ASSGPGPPLERAIY
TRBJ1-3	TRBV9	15	ASSSGGTEPRRNTIY
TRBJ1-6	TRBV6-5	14	ASSLRRHYGNSPLH
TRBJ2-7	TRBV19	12	ASPTPGIPYEQY
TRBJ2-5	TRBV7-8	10	ASVGGGETQY
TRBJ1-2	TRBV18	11	ASSIGQKYGYT
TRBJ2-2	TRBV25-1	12	ASRGFGTPGELF
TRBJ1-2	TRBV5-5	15	ASSAGQGKSLNYGYT
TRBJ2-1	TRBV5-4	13	ASSSSGSSYNEQF
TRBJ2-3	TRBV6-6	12	ASSSLAETSTQY
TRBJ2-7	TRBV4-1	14	ASSQDRTSAYYEQY
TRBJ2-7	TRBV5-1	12	ASSSGTGDDEQY
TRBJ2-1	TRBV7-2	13	ASSLAGQSDNEQF
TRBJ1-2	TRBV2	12	ASSGQGRHYGYT
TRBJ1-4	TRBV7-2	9	ASSLGQRVF
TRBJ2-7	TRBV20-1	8	AVSSYEQY
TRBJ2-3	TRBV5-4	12	ASSLGQGPDTQY
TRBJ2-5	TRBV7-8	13	ASSSGLAGVETQY
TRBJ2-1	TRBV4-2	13	ASSQDAGEYNEQF
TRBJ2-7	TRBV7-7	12	ASSFGPGIYEQY
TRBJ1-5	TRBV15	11	ATSRPGNQPQH
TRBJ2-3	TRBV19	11	ASSIGQWDTQY
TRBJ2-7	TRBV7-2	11	ASSLVNAYEQY
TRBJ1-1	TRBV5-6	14	ASSLGQGILLSEAF
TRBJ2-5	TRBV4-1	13	ASSQSGQGAETQY
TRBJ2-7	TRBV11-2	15	ASSSGLAGRGPYEQY
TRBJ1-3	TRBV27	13	ASRRLGTGSNTIY
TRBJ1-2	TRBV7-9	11	ASSFSSSPGYT
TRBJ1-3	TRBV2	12	ASSVGGSGNTIY